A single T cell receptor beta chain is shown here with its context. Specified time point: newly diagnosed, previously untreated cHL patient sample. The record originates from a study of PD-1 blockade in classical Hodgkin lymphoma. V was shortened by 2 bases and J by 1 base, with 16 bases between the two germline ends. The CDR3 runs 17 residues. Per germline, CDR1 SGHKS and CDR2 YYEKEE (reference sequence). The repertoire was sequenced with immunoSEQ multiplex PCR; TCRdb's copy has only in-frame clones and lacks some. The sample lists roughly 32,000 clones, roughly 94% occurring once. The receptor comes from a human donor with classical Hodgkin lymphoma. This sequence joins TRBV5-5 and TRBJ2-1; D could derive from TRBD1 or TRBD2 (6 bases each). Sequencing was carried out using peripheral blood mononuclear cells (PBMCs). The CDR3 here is CASSFLTGAGSYNEQFF. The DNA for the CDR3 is TGTGCCAGCAGCTTTTTGACGGGGGCGGGTTCCTACAATGAGCAGTTCTTC.